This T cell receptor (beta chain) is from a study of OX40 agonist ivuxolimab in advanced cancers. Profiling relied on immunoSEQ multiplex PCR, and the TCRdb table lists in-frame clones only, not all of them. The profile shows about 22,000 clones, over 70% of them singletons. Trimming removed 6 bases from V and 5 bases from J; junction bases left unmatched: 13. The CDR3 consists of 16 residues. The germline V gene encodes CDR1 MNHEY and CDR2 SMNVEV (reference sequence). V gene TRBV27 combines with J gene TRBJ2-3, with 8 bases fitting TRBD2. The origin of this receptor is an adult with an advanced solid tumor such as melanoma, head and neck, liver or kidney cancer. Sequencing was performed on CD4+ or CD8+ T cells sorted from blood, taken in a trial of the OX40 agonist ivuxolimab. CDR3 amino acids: CASRGSGTSLKDTQYF. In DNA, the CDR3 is TGTGCCAGCAGGGGCTCGGGGACTAGTTTGAAAGATACGCAGTATTTT.